Listed below are T cell receptor beta chains from one sample, sequenced in a study of shared clonotypes between healthy human individuals. Measured with immunoSEQ multiplex PCR; TCRdb has only the in-frame clones, and not every one. The top ten hold approximately 0.5% of the sample, which has 800,000 to 1,200,000 clones, roughly 74% seen once. What was sequenced was memory CD4+ T cells from PBMCs. Receptor source: a man younger than 30 in good health. Some clones in this sample may be carry-over from other donors' samples. Each CDR3 is given with its conserved first and last residue. The order of the fields is CDR3 protein, CDR3 DNA, D gene, V gene, J gene, clone size. D genes are given only for firm matches. Expanded clones are given a class, and other clones once, few, many or no size at all.

CDR3: CAWSVVSGEKLFF
DNA: TGTGCCTGGAGTGTCGTCAGTGGGGAAAAACTGTTTTTT
D: NA
V: TRBV30
J: TRBJ1-4
size: NA

CDR3: CATSRDAMVGTEAFF
DNA: TGTGCCACCAGCAGAGATGCTATGGTGGGTACTGAAGCTTTCTTT
D: NA
V: TRBV15
J: TRBJ1-1
size: NA

CDR3: CASSQGHSQETQYF
DNA: TGTGCCAGCAGCCAGGGACACTCCCAAGAGACCCAGTACTTC
D: NA
V: TRBV9
J: TRBJ2-5
size: NA

CDR3: CASSPIVPGDEQYF
DNA: TGTGCCAGCAGTCCCATTGTTCCCGGGGACGAGCAGTACTTC
D: NA
V: TRBV6-1
J: TRBJ2-7
size: NA

CDR3: CASSIRRDSYEQYF
DNA: TGTGCCAGTAGTATTCGGCGAGACTCCTACGAGCAGTACTTC
D: NA
V: TRBV19
J: TRBJ2-7
size: NA

CDR3: CASKPSTDPSYGYTF
DNA: TGTGCCTCCAAACCCTCGACCGACCCTTCCTATGGCTACACCTTC
D: NA
V: TRBV19
J: TRBJ1-2
size: NA

CDR3: CASSSGPGQGASWPEKLFF
DNA: TGTGCCAGCAGCTCAGGCCCGGGACAGGGGGCCTCCTGGCCCGAAAAACTGTTTTTT
D: TRBD1
V: TRBV7-2
J: TRBJ1-4
size: NA

CDR3: CASSQGLLTGGRNTIYF
DNA: TGCGCCAGCAGCCAGGGTCTTCTAACAGGGGGGAGAAACACCATATATTTT
D: TRBD1
V: TRBV4-1
J: TRBJ1-3
size: NA

CDR3: CASSLTAFGNTEAFF
DNA: TGTGCCAGCAGCTTAACGGCCTTTGGGAACACTGAAGCTTTCTTT
D: NA
V: TRBV7-3
J: TRBJ1-1
size: NA

CDR3: CASTSSGGTYNEQFF
DNA: TGTGCCAGCACCTCTAGCGGAGGAACCTACAATGAGCAGTTCTTC
D: TRBD2
V: TRBV7-8
J: TRBJ2-1
size: NA

CDR3: CASSLELAGGLYEQYF
DNA: TGTGCCAGCAGCTTAGAACTAGCGGGGGGTCTCTACGAGCAGTACTTC
D: TRBD2
V: TRBV7-6
J: TRBJ2-7
size: NA

CDR3: CASSEIVQGAFGYTF
DNA: TGTGCCAGCAGTGAAATTGTACAGGGGGCGTTTGGCTACACCTTC
D: TRBD1
V: TRBV25-1
J: TRBJ1-2
size: once

CDR3: CASSPLGQGANQPQHF
DNA: TGTGCCAGCAGCCCGCTAGGACAGGGGGCTAATCAGCCCCAGCATTTT
D: TRBD1
V: TRBV5-5
J: TRBJ1-5
size: NA

CDR3: CASIWGTGTPNTEAFF
DNA: TGCGCCAGCATTTGGGGGACCGGGACACCAAACACTGAAGCTTTCTTT
D: NA
V: TRBV5-1
J: TRBJ1-1
size: NA

CDR3: CASEDSGKWGFSTDTQYF
DNA: TGTGCCAGCGAGGATAGCGGGAAATGGGGATTTAGCACAGATACGCAGTATTTT
D: TRBD2
V: TRBV7-9
J: TRBJ2-3
size: once

CDR3: CASRLAGGRETQYF
DNA: TGTGCCAGCAGACTAGCGGGAGGAAGGGAGACCCAGTACTTC
D: TRBD2
V: TRBV27
J: TRBJ2-5
size: few

CDR3: CASSLSMPGGRATGNTIYF
DNA: TGTGCCAGCAGTTTATCAATGCCGGGGGGCCGTGCAACTGGAAACACCATATATTTT
D: NA
V: TRBV27
J: TRBJ1-3
size: NA

CDR3: CASTLWGSSYEQYF
DNA: TGTGCCAGCACCCTCTGGGGGAGCTCCTACGAGCAGTACTTC
D: NA
V: TRBV6-1
J: TRBJ2-7
size: many

CDR3: CSVEDGAADTQYF
DNA: TGCAGCGTTGAAGATGGGGCTGCAGATACGCAGTATTTT
D: NA
V: TRBV29-1
J: TRBJ2-3
size: NA

CDR3: CASSLAFGVGGYTF
DNA: TGTGCCAGCAGCTTAGCATTCGGGGTCGGTGGCTACACCTTC
D: NA
V: TRBV11-2
J: TRBJ1-2
size: NA

CDR3: CAWSTRADTEAFF
DNA: TGTGCCTGGAGTACAAGGGCGGACACTGAAGCTTTCTTT
D: NA
V: TRBV30
J: TRBJ1-1
size: NA

CDR3: CASTGGSKETQYF
DNA: TGTGCCAGCACGGGCGGGAGTAAAGAGACCCAGTACTTC
D: TRBD2
V: TRBV28
J: TRBJ2-5
size: NA

CDR3: CASSSHRGFTGELFF
DNA: TGTGCCAGCAGTTCCCACAGGGGTTTCACCGGGGAGCTGTTTTTT
D: TRBD1
V: TRBV6-5
J: TRBJ2-2
size: NA

CDR3: CASSYVSIEAYEQYF
DNA: TGTGCCAGCAGTTATGTTTCTATAGAAGCCTACGAGCAGTACTTC
D: NA
V: TRBV6-5
J: TRBJ2-7
size: NA

CDR3: CASSLTVAKNIQYF
DNA: TGTGCCAGCAGCTTGACGGTAGCCAAAAACATTCAGTACTTC
D: NA
V: TRBV5-6
J: TRBJ2-4
size: once

CDR3: CASSEGSDGFVTDTQYF
DNA: TGTGCCAGCAGTGAGGGGAGCGATGGGTTCGTCACAGATACGCAGTATTTT
D: NA
V: TRBV6-1
J: TRBJ2-3
size: NA

CDR3: CASTRQDTDTQYF
DNA: TGTGCCAGTACTCGGCAGGACACAGATACGCAGTATTTT
D: NA
V: TRBV2
J: TRBJ2-3
size: once